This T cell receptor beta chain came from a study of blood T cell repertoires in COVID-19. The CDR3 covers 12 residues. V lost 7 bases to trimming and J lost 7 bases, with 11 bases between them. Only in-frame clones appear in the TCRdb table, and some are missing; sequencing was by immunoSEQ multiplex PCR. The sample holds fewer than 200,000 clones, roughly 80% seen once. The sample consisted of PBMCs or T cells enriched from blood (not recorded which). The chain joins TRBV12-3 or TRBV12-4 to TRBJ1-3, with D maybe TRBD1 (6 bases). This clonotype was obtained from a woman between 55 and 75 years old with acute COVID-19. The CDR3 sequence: CASTLRGNTIYF. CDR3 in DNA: TGTGCCAGCACTCTGAGGGGGAACACCATATATTTT.